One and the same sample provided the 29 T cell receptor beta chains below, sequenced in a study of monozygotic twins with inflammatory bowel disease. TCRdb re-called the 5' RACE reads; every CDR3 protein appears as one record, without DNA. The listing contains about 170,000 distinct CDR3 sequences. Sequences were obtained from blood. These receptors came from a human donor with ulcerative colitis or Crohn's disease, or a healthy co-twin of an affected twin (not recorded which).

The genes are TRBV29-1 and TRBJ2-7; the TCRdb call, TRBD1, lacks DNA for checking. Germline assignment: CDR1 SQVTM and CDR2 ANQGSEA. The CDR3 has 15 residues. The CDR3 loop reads CSVEGLQGPTYEQYF.

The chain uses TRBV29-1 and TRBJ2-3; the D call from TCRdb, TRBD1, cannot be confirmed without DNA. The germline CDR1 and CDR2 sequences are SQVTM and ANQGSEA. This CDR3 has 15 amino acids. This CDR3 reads CSVGDRGRRTDTQYF.

The CDR3 reads CASSSTVGGKETQYF. V is TRBV7-7 and J is TRBJ2-5; the TCRdb call, TRBD1, lacks DNA for checking. CDR3 length: 15 residues. The germline CDR1 and CDR2 sequences are SSHAT and FNYEAQ (reference sequence).

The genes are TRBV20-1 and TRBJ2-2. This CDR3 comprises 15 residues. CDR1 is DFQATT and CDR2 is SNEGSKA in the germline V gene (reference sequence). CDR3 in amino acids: CSARDQLGNTGELFF.

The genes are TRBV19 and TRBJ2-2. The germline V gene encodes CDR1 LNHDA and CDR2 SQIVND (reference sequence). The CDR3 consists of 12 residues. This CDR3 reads CASSWQTGELFF.

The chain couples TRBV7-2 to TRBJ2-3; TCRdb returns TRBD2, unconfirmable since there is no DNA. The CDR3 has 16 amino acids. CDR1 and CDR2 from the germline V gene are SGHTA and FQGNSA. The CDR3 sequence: CASRPKRTSGADTQYF.

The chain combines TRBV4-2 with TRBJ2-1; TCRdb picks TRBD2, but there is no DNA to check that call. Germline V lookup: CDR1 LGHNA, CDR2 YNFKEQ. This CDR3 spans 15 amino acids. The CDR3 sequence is CASSQEFWLAGGQFF.

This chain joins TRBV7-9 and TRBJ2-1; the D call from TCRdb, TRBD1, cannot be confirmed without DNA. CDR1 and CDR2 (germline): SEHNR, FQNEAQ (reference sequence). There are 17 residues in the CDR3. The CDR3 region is CASSPRGGTLYYNEQFF.

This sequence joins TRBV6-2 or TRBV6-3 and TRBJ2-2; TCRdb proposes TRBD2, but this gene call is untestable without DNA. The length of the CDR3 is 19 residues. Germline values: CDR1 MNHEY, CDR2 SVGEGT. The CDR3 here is CASSYIPAGTSSNTGELFF.

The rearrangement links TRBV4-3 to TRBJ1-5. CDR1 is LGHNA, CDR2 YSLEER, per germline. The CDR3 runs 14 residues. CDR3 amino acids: CASSQVEGHQPQHF.

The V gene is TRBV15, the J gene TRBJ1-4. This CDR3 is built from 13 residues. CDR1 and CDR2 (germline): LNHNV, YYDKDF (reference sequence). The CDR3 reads CATGFGWHEKLFF.

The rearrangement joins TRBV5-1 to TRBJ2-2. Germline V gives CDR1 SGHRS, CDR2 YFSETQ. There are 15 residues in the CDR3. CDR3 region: CASSLGRQNTGELFF.

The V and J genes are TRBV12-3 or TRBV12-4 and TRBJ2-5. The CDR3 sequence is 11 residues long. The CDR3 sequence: CASNIGETQYF.

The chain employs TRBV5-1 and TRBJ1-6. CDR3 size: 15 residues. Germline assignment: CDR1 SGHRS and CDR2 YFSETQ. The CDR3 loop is CASSLLSSYNSPLHF.

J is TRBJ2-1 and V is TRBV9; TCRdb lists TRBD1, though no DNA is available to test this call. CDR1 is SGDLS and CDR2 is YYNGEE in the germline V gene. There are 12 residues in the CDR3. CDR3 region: CASSPTPNEQFF.

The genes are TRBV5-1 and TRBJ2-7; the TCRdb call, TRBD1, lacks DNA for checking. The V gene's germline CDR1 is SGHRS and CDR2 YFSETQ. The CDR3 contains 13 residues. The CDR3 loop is CASSFMDSYEQYF.

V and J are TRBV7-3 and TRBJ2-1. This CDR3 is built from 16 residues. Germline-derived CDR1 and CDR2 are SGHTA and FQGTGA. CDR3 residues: CASSLTRGPNTNEQFF.

The CDR3: CASSLESAQMVAKNIQYF. The chain links TRBV5-1 to TRBJ2-4; TCRdb picks TRBD2, but there is no DNA to check that call. The germline CDR1 and CDR2 sequences are SGHRS and YFSETQ. The CDR3 is 18 amino acids.

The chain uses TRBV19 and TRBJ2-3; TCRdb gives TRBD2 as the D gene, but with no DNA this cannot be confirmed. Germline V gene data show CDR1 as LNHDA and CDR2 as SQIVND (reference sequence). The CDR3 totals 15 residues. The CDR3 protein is CASSSSGSVTDTQYF. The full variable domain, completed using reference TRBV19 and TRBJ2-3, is DGGITQSPKYLFRKEGQNVTLSCEQNLNHDAMYWYRQDPGQGLRLIYYSQIVNDFQKGDIAEGYSVSREKKESFPLTVTSAQKNPTAFYLCASSSSGSVTDTQYFGPGTRLTVL.

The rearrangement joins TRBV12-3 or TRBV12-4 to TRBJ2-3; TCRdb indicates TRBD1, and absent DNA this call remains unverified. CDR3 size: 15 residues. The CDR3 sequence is CASSMGGFSTDTQYF.

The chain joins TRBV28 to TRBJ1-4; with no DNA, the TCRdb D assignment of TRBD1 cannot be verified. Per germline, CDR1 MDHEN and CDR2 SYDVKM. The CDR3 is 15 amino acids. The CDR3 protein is CASSPPWGRDEKLFF.

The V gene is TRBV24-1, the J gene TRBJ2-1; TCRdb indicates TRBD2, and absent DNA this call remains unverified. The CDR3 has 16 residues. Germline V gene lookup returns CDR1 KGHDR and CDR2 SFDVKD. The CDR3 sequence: CATSDGTSGMYNEQFF.

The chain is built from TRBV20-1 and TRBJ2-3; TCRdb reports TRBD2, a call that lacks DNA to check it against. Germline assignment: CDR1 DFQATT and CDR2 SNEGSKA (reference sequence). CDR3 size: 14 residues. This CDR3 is CSARVAGTTDTQYF.

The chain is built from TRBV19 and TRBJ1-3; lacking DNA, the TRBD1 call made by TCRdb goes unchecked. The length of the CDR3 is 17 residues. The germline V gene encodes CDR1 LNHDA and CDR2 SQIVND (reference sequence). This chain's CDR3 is CASSTIGTGSSGNTIYF.

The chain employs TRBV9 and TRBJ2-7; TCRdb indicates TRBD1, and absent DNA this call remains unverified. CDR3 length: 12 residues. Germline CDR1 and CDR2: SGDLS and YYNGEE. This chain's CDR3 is CASSVVGGEQYF.

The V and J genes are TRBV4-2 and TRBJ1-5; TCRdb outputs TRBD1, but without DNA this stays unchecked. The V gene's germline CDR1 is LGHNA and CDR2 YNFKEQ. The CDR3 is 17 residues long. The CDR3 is CASSQGTGGSSNQPQHF.

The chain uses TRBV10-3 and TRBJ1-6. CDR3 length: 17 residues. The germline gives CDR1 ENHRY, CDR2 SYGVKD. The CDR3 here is CAISDPIETEYNSPLHF.

The CDR3 loop is CASSPSGSFYEQYF. The rearrangement uses TRBV5-4 and TRBJ2-7; TCRdb calls TRBD2, which cannot be checked without DNA. The CDR3 extends over 14 amino acids. The germline V gene encodes CDR1 SGHNT and CDR2 YYREEE (reference sequence).

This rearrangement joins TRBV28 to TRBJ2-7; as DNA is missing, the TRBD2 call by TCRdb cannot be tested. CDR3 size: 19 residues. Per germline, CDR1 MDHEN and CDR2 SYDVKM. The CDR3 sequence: CATKTLFSGRALDSYEQYF.